Following are 14 T cell receptor beta chains from one sample sequenced in a study of early T cells in non-severe SARS-CoV-2 infection. Each CDR3 protein gets one entry after TCRdb re-called the 5' RACE reads with MiXCR. The repertoire includes roughly 100,000 distinct CDR3 sequences, 9.5% to 15% of them detected once, and 4.4% sits in the top ten. Sample: whole blood, taken at baseline. The source is an adult who was a healthcare worker with PCR-confirmed SARS-CoV-2 infection or an uninfected control (not recorded which).

This clonotype has a handful of counts. V is TRBV6-6 and J is TRBJ2-5; 12 positions match TRBD2. Germline CDR1 MNHNY, CDR2 SVGAGI (reference sequence). The CDR3 contains 14 residues. J gave up 5 bases and V 8 bases, and 6 bases lay outside the gene matches. The CDR3 region has the DNA TGTGCCAGCGCTAGCGGGGGGGCTAAGGAGACCCAGTACTTC. This gives the protein CASASGGAKETQYF.

This clonotype has a handful of counts. The chain uses TRBV12-3 or TRBV12-4 and TRBJ1-3; D unresolved. The CDR3 is 11 residues long. With 8 bases removed from V and 3 bases from J, the gap between germline ends came to 5 bases. CDR3 loop: CASGVGNTIYF. The DNA of the CDR3 is TGTGCCAGCGGCGTTGGAAACACCATATATTTT.

This clonotype showed up many times. CDR3 bases: TGTGCCACCAGCAAATATAGCAATCAGCCCCAGCATTTT. Its translation is CATSKYSNQPQHF. The gene calls are TRBV24-1 and TRBJ1-5; D ambiguous. The germline V gene has CDR1 KGHDR and CDR2 SFDVKD. The CDR3 is 13 amino acids. The V end was cut by 7 bases, the J end by 0 bases, with 6 bases between.

This clonotype turned up a few times. The genes are TRBV7-3 and TRBJ2-5; 10 nucleotides match TRBD2. The trim removed 0 bases at V and 5 bases at J, leaving 6 bases unmatched. The CDR3 consists of 16 residues. Germline V lookup: CDR1 SGHTA, CDR2 FQGTGA. CDR3 nucleotides: TGTGCCAGCAGCTTAACGTTGACTAGCGGGCGGGAGACCCAGTACTTC. Translating gives CASSLTLTSGRETQYF.

This clonotype was recorded only once. The chain carries TRBV5-4 and TRBJ2-2; a weak D match, TRBD1 (5 bases). The CDR3 runs to 15 residues. Deletions cut 4 bases from V and 1 base from J, with 11 bases between. The germline V gene encodes CDR1 SGHNT and CDR2 YYREEE (reference sequence). The CDR3 here is CASSGRQGNTGELFF. Here the CDR3 DNA reads TGTGCCAGCAGCGGACGGCAGGGGAACACCGGGGAGCTGTTTTTT.

This clonotype appeared a few times. The chain carries TRBV7-2 and TRBJ1-6; 9 nucleotides agree with TRBD1. Germline CDR1 is SGHTA and CDR2 is FQGNSA. The CDR3 runs 16 residues. After removal of 4 bases from V and 8 bases from J, the junction contained 9 bases not matched to a gene. The CDR3, as DNA: TGTGCCAGCAGCTCTCCCTGGGACAGGGATTATTCACCCCTCCACTTT. Amino acid sequence: CASSSPWDRDYSPLHF.

DNA of the CDR3: TGCAGTGCTAGAGATGTGGGGACTACCCAAGAGACCCAGTACTTC. Translated, it gives CSARDVGTTQETQYF. The chain has TRBV20-1 and TRBJ2-5, with 7 bases fitting TRBD2. CDR1 and CDR2 from the germline V gene are DFQATT and SNEGSKA (reference sequence). V lost 0 bases, J lost 1 base, and 5 bases stayed unmatched. This CDR3 contains 15 residues.

This clonotype appeared many times. The chain joins TRBV20-1 to TRBJ2-5; D might be TRBD1 or TRBD2, each matching 6 bases. Between the trimmed V and J ends, which lost 3 bases and 6 bases, there was a span of 17 bases. From germline, CDR1 is DFQATT and CDR2 SNEGSKA (reference sequence). CDR3 size: 14 residues. This chain's CDR3 is CSASDDGGGKTQYF. The DNA of the CDR3 is TGCAGTGCTAGTGACGATGGAGGGGGGAAGACCCAGTACTTC.

The chain links TRBV5-1 to TRBJ2-7, with 8 nucleotides matching TRBD1. The CDR3 spans 13 residues. Per the germline V gene, CDR1 is SGHRS and CDR2 is YFSETQ. Trimming at V came to 2 bases and at J to 6 bases, leaving 4 bases not matched to a gene. CDR3 residues: CASSFLTGAEQYF. The DNA for the CDR3 is TGCGCCAGCAGCTTTTTGACAGGGGCCGAGCAGTACTTC.

This clonotype was detected only a few times. This chain links TRBV6-6 with TRBJ2-7; 7 nucleotides match TRBD1. The CDR3 extends over 15 amino acids. With 6 bases clipped from V and 4 bases from J, the junction kept 12 bases outside the gene matches. CDR1 MNHNY and CDR2 SVGAGI come from the germline V gene (reference sequence). As DNA, the CDR3 is TGTGCCAGCAGCAACTTGGGACAGCTAACTTACGAGCAGTACTTC. It codes for CASSNLGQLTYEQYF.

This chain uses TRBV21-1 with TRBJ2-1; TRBD2 is the table's D call, not checked against the DNA. TRBV21-1 has pseudogene status. The length of the CDR3 is 17 residues. The CDR3 DNA follows: TGTGCCAGCAGCAAACTCCTCGCAGCGGGAGGGTACAATGAGCAGTTCTTC. Amino acids: CASSKLLAAGGYNEQFF.

V and J are TRBV11-2 and TRBJ1-4, with 7 bases aligning to TRBD1. CDR1 SGHAT and CDR2 FQNNGV come from the germline V gene. Losses at the gene ends were 5 bases for V and 7 bases for J; bases not matched to a gene: 10. This CDR3 is 15 amino acids long. DNA of the CDR3: TGTGCCAGCAGCCTCTGGGACAGACGGGTTGAAAAACTGTTTTTT. Protein product: CASSLWDRRVEKLFF.

V usage is TRBV29-1 and J usage is TRBJ2-7, with TRBD1 matching 10 bases. The V segment lost 7 bases and the J segment 5 bases; nucleotides outside the gene matches: 8. CDR1 and CDR2 from the germline V gene are SQVTM and ANQGSEA. The length of the CDR3 is 13 residues. CDR3 DNA: TGCAGCGCACCGGGACAGGGGAAAGACGAGCAGTACTTC. Protein sequence: CSAPGQGKDEQYF.

This clonotype has a count of ten or more. The chain joins TRBV10-3 to TRBJ2-1; the D is unclear. Germline V CDR1 and CDR2: ENHRY, SYGVKD. The V end was cut by 8 bases, the J end by 8 bases, with 7 bases between. This CDR3 has 10 amino acids. DNA of the CDR3: TGTGCCATCGGCCTCGATGAGCAGTTCTTC. Its translation: CAIGLDEQFF.